Below, 13 T cell receptor beta chains from the same sample are listed, as sequenced in a study of T-cell reconstitution after alpha-beta-depleted transplantation in children (dated by TCRdb to 2016 to 2017). Library generation was performed with PCR. Sequencer: Illumina HiSeq 2500. Molecular barcoding was employed in the preparation of TCR libraries, with unique molecular identifiers being used to normalize TCRbeta repertoire quantification. Clones were called with MiXCR by TCRdb after fastp trimmed the public reads at Q25, and only in-frame beta chains were retained. Rows are combined by CDR3 protein, so each entry shows the most common genes and DNA. In all, the sample holds approximately 340,000 distinct CDR3 sequences, and over 9% of those were seen once. Under 3% of the sample is in the top ten clones. The sample here was PBMCs from the stem cell graft donor, taken from the stem cell graft. Receptors originate from a human donor who donated a stem cell graft to a child with acute lymphoblastic leukemia.

About this clonotype: A read error may produce the germline difference seen at one junction end. The J gene is TRBJ1-5, the V gene TRBV5-1; unclear D gene. The germline V gene has CDR1 SGHRS and CDR2 YFSETQ. There are 15 residues in the CDR3. The CDR3 loop is CASSLAGNSNQPQRF. CDR3 coding DNA: TGCGCCAGCAGCTTGGCCGGAAATAGCAATCAGCCCCAGCGTTTT.

Remarks on this clonotype: A much larger clone lies a single base off, so this may be a read error. The chain couples TRBV10-3 to TRBJ2-2; D is possibly TRBD2 (7 bases). This CDR3 is built from 16 residues. The germline gives CDR1 ENHRY, CDR2 SYGVKD. The CDR3 region is CAISASGGANTGDLFF. The DNA for the CDR3 is TGTGCCATCAGTGCGAGTGGGGGGGCGAACACCGGGGACCTGTTTTTT.

CDR3 loop: CASSLASGARIKGYTF. The CDR3 DNA is TGCGCCAGCAGCTTGGCCAGCGGGGCGCGAATAAAGGGCTACACCTTC. The rearrangement joins TRBV5-1 to TRBJ1-2, with D possibly being TRBD1 (5 bases). Germline CDR1 and CDR2: SGHRS and YFSETQ. The length of the CDR3 is 16 residues. Trimming left V 0 bases short and J 8 bases short, with 20 bases between. Drawing the rest from reference TRBV5-1 and TRBJ1-2, the complete variable domain is KAGVTQTPRYLIKTRGQQVTLSCSPISGHRSVSWYQQTPGQGLQFLFEYFSETQRNKGNFPGRFSGRQFSNSRSEMNVSTLELGDSALYLCASSLASGARIKGYTFGSGTRLTVV.

This clonotype has more than one count but fewer than ten. V and J are TRBV27 and TRBJ2-5; D unclear. CDR1 and CDR2 (germline): MNHEY, SMNVEV (reference sequence). Trimming took 8 bases from V and 1 from J, leaving 11 bases between them. The CDR3 length is 13 residues. The CDR3 sequence: CASSSNIQETQYF. CDR3 DNA sequence: TGTGCCAGCTCGTCCAATATCCAAGAGACCCAGTACTTC.

For this clonotype: One junction end disagrees with the germline gene, perhaps due to a read error. V usage is TRBV7-2 and J usage is TRBJ1-2, with 8 bases lining up with TRBD1. The germline V gene encodes CDR1 SGHTA and CDR2 FQGNSA. This CDR3 comprises 12 residues. The CDR3 loop reads CASSGRDRNRFF. For the CDR3, the DNA is TGTGCCAGCAGCGGCCGGGACAGGAATCGTTTCTTC.

This chain links TRBV9 with TRBJ2-3, with 7 bases matching TRBD2. The CDR3 is 15 amino acids. CDR1 is SGDLS and CDR2 is YYNGEE in the germline V gene. The V and J ends lost 0 bases and 5 bases, in that order; junction bases with no gene match: 6. The CDR3 DNA reads TGTGCCAGCAGCGTAGGGAGGCGGGAGAAAGATACGCAGTATTTT. This gives the protein CASSVGRREKDTQYF.

This clonotype occurred many times. V and J are TRBV7-2 and TRBJ2-3; no clear D gene. Germline V gives CDR1 SGHTA, CDR2 FQGNSA. This CDR3 has 13 amino acids. Between the trimmed V and J ends, which lost 4 bases and 5 bases, there was a span of 10 bases. The CDR3 DNA reads as TGTGCCAGCAGCTCAACCCTGCAAGATACGCAGTATTTT. This gives the protein CASSSTLQDTQYF.

This clonotype was seen a few times. V and J are TRBV30 and TRBJ1-5; no clear D gene. Germline V gives CDR1 GTSNPN, CDR2 SVGIG (reference sequence). This CDR3 spans 16 amino acids. The CDR3 spells CAFSRVSSYGNQPQHF. The CDR3 bases are TGTGCTTTTTCCCGAGTCAGCAGTTATGGCAATCAGCCCCAGCATTTT.

This clonotype has only a few counts. This chain uses TRBV20-1 with TRBJ1-2; the D is unclear. There are 13 residues in the CDR3. Germline assignment: CDR1 DFQATT and CDR2 SNEGSKA (reference sequence). Trimming stripped 3 bases from V and 0 bases from J, with 8 bases between. The CDR3 DNA reads TGCAGTGCTAGTGCGTGGGCTAACTATGGCTACACCTTC. Protein sequence: CSASAWANYGYTF.

J is TRBJ2-2 and V is TRBV5-1; 8 nucleotides match TRBD2. Germline V CDR1 and CDR2: SGHRS, YFSETQ. After removal of 7 bases from V and 4 bases from J, the junction contained 12 bases not matched to a gene. The CDR3 covers 16 residues. Here the CDR3 DNA reads TGCGCCAGCGCCAAAAGGCGGGAGGCGATCACCGGGGAGCTGTTTTTT. It encodes CASAKRREAITGELFF.

The sample holds a few counts of this clonotype. The rearrangement uses TRBV7-9 and TRBJ2-2, with D possibly being TRBD1 (6 bases). Germline assignment: CDR1 SEHNR and CDR2 FQNEAQ (reference sequence). Trimming shortened V by 2 bases and J by 7 bases, and 11 bases separated the two germline ends. The CDR3 is 14 amino acids. DNA of the CDR3: TGTGCCAGCAGCTTAACAGGGAAAGACGGGGAGCTGTTTTTT. Translating gives CASSLTGKDGELFF.

The J gene is TRBJ2-3, the V gene TRBV20-1; D tentatively reads TRBD1 or TRBD2 (5 bases each). This CDR3 is 14 amino acids long. Germline values: CDR1 DFQATT, CDR2 SNEGSKA (reference sequence). V lost 7 bases and J lost 4, with 18 bases in between. The CDR3 here is CSEARPGSADTQYF. The CDR3 DNA reads as TGCAGTGAGGCGAGGCCAGGGAGCGCAGATACGCAGTATTTT.

This chain uses TRBV27 with TRBJ2-7, with 9 bases lining up with TRBD1. After removal of 5 bases from V and 2 bases from J, the junction contained 7 bases not matched to a gene. The CDR3 sequence is 15 residues long. The germline CDR1 and CDR2 sequences are MNHEY and SMNVEV (reference sequence). The DNA of the CDR3 is TGTGCCAGCAGTGCTGCCGGGACAGGGACCTACGAGCAGTACTTC. It specifies CASSAAGTGTYEQYF.